This TCR beta chain was sequenced during a study of blood T cell repertoires in COVID-19. Study information: The cDNA or gDNA used as material had been derived from T cells, B-cell-depleted T cells, or PBMCs.

In the original workflow: Cell counts per sample came from amplifying reference gene primers. Assay used: immunoSEQ multiplex PCR; TCRdb lists only in-frame clones, some missing. V, J and clone size were drawn from that table, and D and trimming were deduced from the DNA. Of some 120,000 clones in the sample, more than 75% were seen once. The Seattle patients joined while their infection was active and were tracked longitudinally afterward. CDR1 is GTSNPN, CDR2 SVGIG, per germline (reference sequence). Trimming removed 2 bases at V and 3 bases at J, with 8 bases between. The CDR3 spans 12 residues. The source material was peripheral blood. The clonotype comes from a man aged 55 to 70 with COVID-19, enrolled during active disease. J is TRBJ2-7 and V is TRBV30; D unclear. The CDR3 nucleotides are TGTGCCTGGAGTAAGTCTAGCTACGAGCAGTACTTC. It is translated as CAWSKSSYEQYF.